This TCR beta chain was sequenced in a study of response to subunit inactivated influenza vaccine. From the RT-PCR reads, TCRdb called clonotypes with MiXCR, one entry per CDR3 protein. This table holds around 540,000 distinct CDR3 sequences, approximately 12% found once. Findings and caveats of the study: Only a handful of new T cells, the authors suggested, are recruited with each seasonal influenza vaccination.

In regard to this clonotype: Its antigen is unidentified.

Trimming shortened V by 0 bases and J by 5 bases, and 14 bases separated the two germline ends. The CDR3 runs 16 residues. From germline, CDR1 is MNHEY and CDR2 SVGAGI. The clonotype originates from a man aged 50 to 59 who received an inactivated influenza vaccine. The chain links TRBV6-5 to TRBJ2-1; possible D gene TRBD2, 6 bases. Here the sequenced sample was PBMCs from blood, taken on the day of vaccination. In DNA, the CDR3 is TGTGCCAGCAGTTACTCTGGGCCGCCGGGGGACAATGAGCAGTTCTTC. It codes for CASSYSGPPGDNEQFF.